A single sample is the source of the 28 T cell receptor beta chains below, sequenced in a study of T cell repertoires in cytomegalovirus infection. TCRdb processed the reads anew with MiXCR; each CDR3 protein has one entry. The data show 680,000 or so distinct CDR3 sequences, roughly 36% seen once. Antigens for these TCRs are unknown. This specimen was cultured PBMCs, taken from culture after CMV antigen stimulation. Receptors originate from a human donor in good health (CMV status not recorded). Some clones in this sample may be carry-over from other donors' samples.

The V gene is TRBV11-1, the J gene TRBJ2-3, with D possibly being TRBD1 (5 bases). The CDR3 covers 14 residues. In germline, CDR1 is SGHAT, CDR2 FQDESV (reference sequence). Trimming took off 1 base at V and 6 bases at J, with 11 bases between the two ends. CDR3 bases: TGTGCCAGCAGCTTAGAGGGGTATCCGGATACGCAGTATTTT. This codes for CASSLEGYPDTQYF.

The chain combines TRBV7-2 with TRBJ1-5; perhaps TRBD1 as D (5 bases). CDR1 is SGHTA, CDR2 FQGNSA, per germline. The V and J ends lost 4 bases and 5 bases respectively, with 12 bases between them. The CDR3 is 14 amino acids. The CDR3 region is CASSSRLGDQPQHF. CDR3 nucleotides: TGTGCCAGCAGCTCCCGTTTAGGGGATCAGCCCCAGCATTTT.

The chain is built from TRBV7-9 and TRBJ1-5, with D possibly being TRBD1 (5 bases). CDR1 is SEHNR, CDR2 FQNEAQ, per germline (reference sequence). V was trimmed by 3 bases and J by 11 bases, leaving 11 bases between them. This CDR3 contains 12 residues. CDR3 nucleotides: TGTGCCAGCAGCTTGGCGTTAGGGGCCCAGCATTTT. Translating it yields CASSLALGAQHF.

This clonotype was counted many times. The CDR3 DNA reads as TGTGCCAGCAGGGCGACAGGCGTCAATTCACCCCTCCACTTT. Amino acid sequence: CASRATGVNSPLHF. The V gene is TRBV7-2, the J gene TRBJ1-6; D is possibly TRBD1 (6 bases). Trimming removed 6 bases at V and 7 bases at J, with 13 bases between. Germline-derived CDR1 and CDR2 are SGHTA and FQGNSA. The CDR3 consists of 14 residues.

This chain links TRBV5-6 with TRBJ1-3; no reliable D call. The CDR3 runs to 17 residues. Germline CDR1 reads SGHDT; CDR2 reads YYEEEE. V was clipped by 4 bases and J by 0 bases, with 17 bases between them. In DNA, the CDR3 is TGTGCCAGCAGCCTGGATGTACGCAGATACTCTGGAAACACCATATATTTT. Amino acids: CASSLDVRRYSGNTIYF.

This chain joins TRBV10-3 and TRBJ1-1; 9 positions agree with TRBD1. The V segment lost 0 bases and the J segment 5 bases; nucleotides outside the gene matches: 4. Per germline, CDR1 ENHRY and CDR2 SYGVKD. This CDR3 is 15 amino acids long. In DNA, the CDR3 is TGTGCCATCAGTGAGTCCGGGACAGGGAAGACTGAAGCTTTCTTT. Translating gives CAISESGTGKTEAFF.

The genes are TRBV6-2 or TRBV6-3 and TRBJ2-1; 9 bases are shared with TRBD1. This CDR3 is built from 14 residues. The V gene's germline CDR1 is MNHEY and CDR2 SVGEGT. The J segment lost 6 bases and the V segment lost 2 bases, leaving 2 bases of the junction unmatched. The CDR3: CASSYRDRANEQFF. The CDR3 region has the DNA TGTGCCAGCAGTTACCGGGACAGGGCCAATGAGCAGTTCTTC.

This clonotype was observed many times. The chain recombines TRBV7-8 with TRBJ1-1; the match to TRBD1 covers 7 bases. The CDR3 is 13 amino acids. Germline V gene lookup returns CDR1 SGHVS and CDR2 FQNEAQ. Trimming took 5 bases from V and 11 from J; bases not matched to a gene: 11. The CDR3 region is CASSQGGHSVAFF. Written as DNA, the CDR3 is TGTGCCAGCAGCCAGGGGGGGCACTCTGTGGCTTTCTTT.

This sequence joins TRBV11-1 and TRBJ2-7; the D gene could be TRBD1 or TRBD2 (5 bases each). The CDR3 consists of 15 residues. CDR1 is SGHAT, CDR2 FQDESV, per germline (reference sequence). Trimming left V 1 base short and J 1 base short, with 11 bases between. The CDR3 coding sequence is TGTGCCAGCAGCTTAGAACAGGACTCTTCCTACGAGCAGTACTTC. Translated, it gives CASSLEQDSSYEQYF.

In this sample, this clonotype turned up a few times. The rearrangement uses TRBV27 and TRBJ1-2; D may be TRBD1 (5 bases). The V end lost 8 bases, the J end lost 6 bases, and 16 bases lay between the germline ends. This CDR3 region has 13 residues. CDR1 is MNHEY and CDR2 is SMNVEV in the germline V gene (reference sequence). CDR3 sequence reads: CASSLGTADGYTF. The CDR3 DNA reads as TGTGCCAGCTCCCTAGGGACGGCCGATGGCTACACCTTC.

The V and J genes are TRBV20-1 and TRBJ2-5; TRBD2 aligns across 8 bases. The CDR3 is 12 residues long. Germline CDR1 and CDR2: DFQATT and SNEGSKA (reference sequence). J was trimmed by 3 bases and V by 6 bases; bases with no gene match: 3. CDR3 in amino acids: CSAAGGKETQYF. CDR3 in DNA: TGCAGTGCGGCGGGGGGAAAAGAGACCCAGTACTTC.

This clonotype has a handful of counts. The chain recombines TRBV4-2 with TRBJ2-7, with TRBD2 as a possible D gene (5 bases). CDR1 LGHNA and CDR2 YNFKEQ come from the germline V gene. With 4 bases removed from V and 3 bases from J, the gap between germline ends came to 10 bases. The CDR3 totals 13 residues. The CDR3 coding sequence is TGTGCCAGCAGCCCCCGGGGAGACTACGAGCAGTACTTC. It encodes CASSPRGDYEQYF.

The J gene is TRBJ2-3, the V gene TRBV7-4; D is unresolved. V lost 6 bases, J lost 6 bases, and 10 bases lay in between. This CDR3 spans 12 amino acids. CDR1 is SGHVT, CDR2 SQSDAQ, per germline. DNA of the CDR3: TGTGCCAGCAGGTCCCGGGCGGATACGCAGTATTTT. Protein: CASRSRADTQYF.

The sample holds a few counts of this clonotype. CDR3 sequence (DNA): TGTGCCAGCAGGCGTGGGGGGGACAGAAACACCGGGGAGCTGTTTTTT. Amino acid sequence: CASRRGGDRNTGELFF. This rearrangement joins TRBV5-4 to TRBJ2-2; D may correspond to TRBD1 or TRBD2 (7 bases each). The germline CDR1 and CDR2 sequences are SGHNT and YYREEE (reference sequence). The CDR3 has 16 residues. V was pared by 5 bases and J by 2 bases, with 16 bases between. The entire variable domain, with the rest obtained from reference TRBV5-4 and TRBJ2-2, is as follows: ETGVTQSPTHLIKTRGQQVTLRCSSQSGHNTVSWYQQALGQGPQFIFQYYREEENGRGNFPPRFSGLQFPNYSSELNVNALELDDSALYLCASRRGGDRNTGELFFGEGSRLTVL.

This clonotype has at least ten counts. The rearrangement links TRBV7-8 to TRBJ2-3; either TRBD1 or TRBD2 may fit D (5 bases each). CDR3 length: 15 amino acids. Looked up from germline, CDR1 is SGHVS and CDR2 is FQNEAQ. Trimming took 0 bases from V and 2 from J, leaving 9 bases between them. The CDR3 bases are TGTGCCAGCAGCTTAGCCGGGGCGAACACAGATACGCAGTATTTT. This sequence encodes CASSLAGANTDTQYF.

V gene TRBV11-2 combines with J gene TRBJ1-2, with D unresolved. Germline CDR1 SGHAT, CDR2 FQNNGV. This CDR3 is 15 amino acids long. V lost 2 bases, J lost 4 bases, and 14 bases lay in between. The DNA of the CDR3 is TGTGCCAGCAGCTTACGACCTTCGAACCCCTATGGCTACACCTTC. Translating gives CASSLRPSNPYGYTF.

The sample holds a few counts of this clonotype. The V and J genes are TRBV5-4 and TRBJ2-3; 12 bases line up with TRBD1. With V trimmed by 4 bases and J by 0 bases, 6 bases remained unmatched. Germline lookup yields CDR1 SGHNT and CDR2 YYREEE (reference sequence). There are 17 residues in the CDR3. The CDR3 is CASSPGGTGGSTDTQYF. DNA for the CDR3: TGTGCCAGCAGCCCGGGGGGGACAGGGGGCAGCACAGATACGCAGTATTTT.

This clonotype was seen more than once but under ten times. The chain employs TRBV7-2 and TRBJ1-1; tentative D call: TRBD1 (5 bases). Germline V gives CDR1 SGHTA, CDR2 FQGNSA. The CDR3 extends over 13 amino acids. Trimming cost V 4 bases and J 11 bases, with 17 bases left between them. CDR3 loop: CASSSRLGGVAFF. The DNA of the CDR3 is TGTGCCAGCAGCTCACGACTGGGGGGGGTGGCTTTCTTT.

As concerns this clonotype: A read error may be the cause here, since a much bigger clone is one base away. V usage is TRBV7-2 and J usage is TRBJ2-3; D is unresolved. This CDR3 has 12 residues. V shed 5 bases and J shed 5 bases, with 8 bases lying between them. The germline gives CDR1 SGHTA, CDR2 FQGNSA. The CDR3 is CTSSQMGDTQYF. The CDR3 coding sequence is TGTACCAGCAGCCAAATGGGAGATACGCAGTATTTT.

This clonotype was found many times. The chain combines TRBV7-2 with TRBJ1-5; D is ambiguous. Germline CDR1 SGHTA, CDR2 FQGNSA. Deletions cut 2 bases from V and 0 bases from J, with 8 bases between. The CDR3 length is 15 residues. CDR3 sequence (DNA): TGTGCCAGCAGCTTATTGGGATATAGCAATCAGCCCCAGCATTTT. Translated, it gives CASSLLGYSNQPQHF.

This clonotype was observed at least ten times. The chain uses TRBV7-2 and TRBJ2-7, with no clear D. CDR3 size: 14 residues. Trimming removed 6 bases from V and 0 bases from J, with 12 bases in between. Germline V gene data show CDR1 as SGHTA and CDR2 as FQGNSA. The DNA for the CDR3 is TGTGCCAGCAGGACGACCTTGGACTCCTACGAGCAGTACTTC. Its protein product is CASRTTLDSYEQYF.

This clonotype appeared a few times. The V and J genes are TRBV6-5 and TRBJ2-7; D call uncertain. The V end was cut by 3 bases, the J end by 4 bases, with 4 bases between. The length of the CDR3 is 11 residues. Per the germline V gene, CDR1 is MNHEY and CDR2 is SVGAGI. The CDR3 is CASSYQYEQYF. DNA for the CDR3: TGTGCCAGCAGTTATCAGTACGAGCAGTACTTC.

The chain links TRBV6-2 or TRBV6-3 to TRBJ2-1, with D maybe TRBD1 (6 bases). This CDR3 region has 15 residues. CDR1 and CDR2 (germline): MNHEY, SVGEGT. V lost 5 bases to trimming and J lost 2 bases, with 13 bases between them. CDR3 coding DNA: TGTGCCAGCAGTCAGGGGTCCAGTGCCTACAATGAGCAGTTCTTC. Translating gives CASSQGSSAYNEQFF.

This clonotype has more than one count but fewer than ten. The chain links TRBV7-2 to TRBJ2-5; the D is unclear. The V end was cut by 5 bases, the J end by 9 bases, with 19 bases between. This CDR3 is 14 amino acids long. CDR1 SGHTA and CDR2 FQGNSA come from the germline V gene. The CDR3 DNA is TGTGCCAGCAGCCCACTGGACCCGCCCGGTCCCCAGTACTTC. Protein product: CASSPLDPPGPQYF.

The chain uses TRBV20-1 and TRBJ2-3; D may match TRBD1 or TRBD2 (6 bases each). The CDR3 spans 12 residues. The V gene's germline CDR1 is DFQATT and CDR2 SNEGSKA (reference sequence). V gave up 6 bases and J gave up 8 bases, with 15 bases separating them. The CDR3 protein is CSATKEGVTQYF. The DNA of the CDR3 is TGCAGTGCAACGAAGGAGGGGGTTACGCAGTATTTT.

This clonotype was seen only a few times. The chain uses TRBV3-1 and TRBJ1-4, with 8 bases that match TRBD1. J gave up 9 bases and V 0 bases, and 12 bases lay outside the gene matches. From germline, CDR1 is LGHDT and CDR2 YNNKEL (reference sequence). The CDR3 extends over 17 amino acids. CDR3 in amino acids: CASSQDLTGTGLQKLFF. CDR3 sequence (DNA): TGTGCCAGCAGCCAAGACCTAACCGGGACAGGTTTGCAAAAACTGTTTTTT.

This clonotype was seen more than once but under ten times. J is TRBJ1-5 and V is TRBV10-3; D remains unclear. Germline V gives CDR1 ENHRY, CDR2 SYGVKD. The CDR3 spans 13 residues. V shed 4 bases and J shed 9 bases, with 13 bases lying between them. CDR3 sequence (DNA): TGTGCCATCAGTGGCGGGCCCGGCGGGCCCCAGCATTTT. It translates to CAISGGPGGPQHF.

This clonotype was seen only a few times. The chain joins TRBV12-3 or TRBV12-4 to TRBJ1-2, with D possibly matching TRBD1 (5 bases). V was pared by 1 base and J by 4 bases, with 19 bases between. CDR3 size: 17 residues. The CDR3, as DNA: TGTGCCAGCAGTTTAGTCGCCGGGGGAAGGTTAGGCTATGGCTACACCTTC. Its translation is CASSLVAGGRLGYGYTF.